This T cell receptor (beta chain) was captured by sequencing in a study of blood T cells in healthy people across ages. Primed by a sample-barcoded 5' primer and a J-beta primer mix, a second PCR proceeded for roughly 7 to 11 cycles. TCRdb independently ran MiXCR on the 5' RACE reads; one entry per CDR3 protein. The data hold approximately 1.5 million distinct CDR3 sequences, with about 45% observed a single time. Trimming at V came to 4 bases and at J to 2 bases, leaving 9 bases not matched to a gene. The CDR3 loop spans 16 amino acids. The germline V gene encodes CDR1 MGHRA and CDR2 YSYEKL. The V gene is TRBV4-1, the J gene TRBJ1-1, with 8 bases fitting TRBD1. This sequence was found in a woman between 18 and 29 years old in good health. What was sequenced was blood. The CDR3 coding sequence is TGCGCCAGCAGCCCGACAGGACAGGGAAGAAACACTGAAGCTTTCTTT. Its translation: CASSPTGQGRNTEAFF.